This TCR beta chain comes out of a study of T-cell memory formation after mild COVID-19. This clonotype was seen repeatedly, ten times or more. TCRdb called the 5' RACE reads again in MiXCR, with one record for every CDR3 protein. The sample holds 75,000 to 95,000 distinct CDR3 sequences, less than 15% seen once. The sequence was obtained from a man aged 18-30 years who had mild COVID-19 (a few samples of this study predate the infection). Cell type and time point are not known. The sample consisted of PBMCs or a T cell subset sorted from them (not recorded which).

In nucleotides, the CDR3 is TGTGCCAGCAGCTTAACGGGGGTCGCGGATACGCAGTATTTT. This gives the protein CASSLTGVADTQYF. The chain employs TRBV7-8 and TRBJ2-3; D is possibly TRBD2 (6 bases). The V and J ends lost 2 bases and 6 bases respectively, with 12 bases between them. Germline V gene sequence: CDR1 SGHVS, CDR2 FQNEAQ. The CDR3 consists of 14 residues.